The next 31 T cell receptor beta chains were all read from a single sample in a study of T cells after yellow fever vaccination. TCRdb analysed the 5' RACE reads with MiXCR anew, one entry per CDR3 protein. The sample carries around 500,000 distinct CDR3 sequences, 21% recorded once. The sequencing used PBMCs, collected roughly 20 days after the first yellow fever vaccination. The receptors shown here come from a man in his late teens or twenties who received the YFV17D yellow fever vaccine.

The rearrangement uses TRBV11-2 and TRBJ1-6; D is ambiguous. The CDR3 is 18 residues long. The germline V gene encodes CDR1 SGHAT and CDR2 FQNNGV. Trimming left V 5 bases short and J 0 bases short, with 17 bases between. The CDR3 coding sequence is TGTGCCAGCAGCGGCTCAGGAGGCGAGAGCTCCTATAATTCACCCCTCCACTTT. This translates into CASSGSGGESSYNSPLHF.

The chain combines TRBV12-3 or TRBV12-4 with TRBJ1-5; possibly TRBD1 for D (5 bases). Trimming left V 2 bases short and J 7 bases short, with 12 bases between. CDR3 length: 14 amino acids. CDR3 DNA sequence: TGTGCCAGCAGTTTAAACCAGGGAGGACAGCCCCAGCATTTT. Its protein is CASSLNQGGQPQHF.

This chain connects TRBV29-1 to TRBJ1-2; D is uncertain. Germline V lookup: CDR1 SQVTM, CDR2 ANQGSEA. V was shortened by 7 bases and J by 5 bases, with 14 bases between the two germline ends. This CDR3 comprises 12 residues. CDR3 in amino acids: CSGGSPQYGYTF. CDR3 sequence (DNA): TGCAGCGGTGGGTCCCCCCAATATGGCTACACCTTC.

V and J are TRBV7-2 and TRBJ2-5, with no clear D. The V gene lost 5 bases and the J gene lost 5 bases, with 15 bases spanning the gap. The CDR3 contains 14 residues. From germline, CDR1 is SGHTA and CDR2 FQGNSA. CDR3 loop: CASSLSTAAETQYF. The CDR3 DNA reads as TGTGCCAGCAGCCTCAGCACGGCGGCGGAGACCCAGTACTTC.

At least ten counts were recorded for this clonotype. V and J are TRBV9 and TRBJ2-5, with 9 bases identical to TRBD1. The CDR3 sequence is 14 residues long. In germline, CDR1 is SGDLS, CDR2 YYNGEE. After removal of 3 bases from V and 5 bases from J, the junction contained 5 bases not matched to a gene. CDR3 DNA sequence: TGTGCCAGCAGCGAGGGACAGGGTAGTGAGACCCAGTACTTC. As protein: CASSEGQGSETQYF.

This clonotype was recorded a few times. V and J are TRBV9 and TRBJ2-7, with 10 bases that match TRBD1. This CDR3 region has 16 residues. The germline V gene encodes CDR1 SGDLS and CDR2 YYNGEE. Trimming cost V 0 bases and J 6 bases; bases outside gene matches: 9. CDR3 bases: TGTGCCAGCAGCGTAGCCCCAACCGGGACAGGGGTCGAGCAGTACTTC. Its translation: CASSVAPTGTGVEQYF.

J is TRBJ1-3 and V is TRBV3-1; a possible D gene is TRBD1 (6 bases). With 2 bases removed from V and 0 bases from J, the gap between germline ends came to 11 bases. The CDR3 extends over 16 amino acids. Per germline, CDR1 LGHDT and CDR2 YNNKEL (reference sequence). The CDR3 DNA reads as TGTGCCAGCAGCCAACCGACAGGCAGCTCTGGAAACACCATATATTTT. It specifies CASSQPTGSSGNTIYF.

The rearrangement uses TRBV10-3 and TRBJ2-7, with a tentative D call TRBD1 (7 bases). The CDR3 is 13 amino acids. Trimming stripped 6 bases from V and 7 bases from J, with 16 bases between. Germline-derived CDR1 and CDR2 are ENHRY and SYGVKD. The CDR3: CAIRPQGGEEQYV. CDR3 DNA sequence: TGTGCCATCAGGCCCCAGGGGGGTGAGGAGCAGTACGTC.

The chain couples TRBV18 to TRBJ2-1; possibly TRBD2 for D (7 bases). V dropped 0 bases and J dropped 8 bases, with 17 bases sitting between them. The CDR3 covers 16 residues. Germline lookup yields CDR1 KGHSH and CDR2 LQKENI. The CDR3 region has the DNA TGTGCCAGCTCACCACCGGGGGGGCCCCGGAACCATGAGCAGTTCTTC. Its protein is CASSPPGGPRNHEQFF. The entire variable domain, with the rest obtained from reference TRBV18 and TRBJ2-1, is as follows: NAGVMQNPRHLVRRRGQEARLRCSPMKGHSHVYWYRQLPEEGLKFMVYLQKENIIDESGMPKERFSAEFPKEGPSILRIQQVVRGDSAAYFCASSPPGGPRNHEQFFGPGTRLTVL.

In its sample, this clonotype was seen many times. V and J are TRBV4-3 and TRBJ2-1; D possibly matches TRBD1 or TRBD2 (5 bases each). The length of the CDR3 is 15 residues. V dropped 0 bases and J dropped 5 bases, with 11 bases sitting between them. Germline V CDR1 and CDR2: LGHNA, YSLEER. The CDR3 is CASSQDEGPNNEQFF. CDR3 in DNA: TGCGCCAGCAGCCAAGATGAGGGACCGAACAATGAGCAGTTCTTC.

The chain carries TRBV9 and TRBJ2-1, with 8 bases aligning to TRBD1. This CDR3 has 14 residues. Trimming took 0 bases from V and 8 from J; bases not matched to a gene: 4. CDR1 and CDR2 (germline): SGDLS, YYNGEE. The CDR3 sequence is CASSVGQGADEQFF. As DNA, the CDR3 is TGTGCCAGCAGCGTAGGTCAGGGGGCCGATGAGCAGTTCTTC.

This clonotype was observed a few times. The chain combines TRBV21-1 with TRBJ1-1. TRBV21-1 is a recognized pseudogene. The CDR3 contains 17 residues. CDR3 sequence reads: CASSKGGRFPMNTEAFF. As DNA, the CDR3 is TGTGCCAGCAGCAAAGGGGGAAGGTTTCCTATGAACACTGAAGCTTTCTTT.

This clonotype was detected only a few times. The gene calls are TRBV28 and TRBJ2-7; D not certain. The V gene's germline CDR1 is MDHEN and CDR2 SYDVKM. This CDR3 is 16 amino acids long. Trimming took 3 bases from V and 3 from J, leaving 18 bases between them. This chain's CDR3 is CASSFSAGRRYYEQYV. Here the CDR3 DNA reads TGTGCCAGCAGTTTTAGTGCCGGACGTAGGTACTACGAGCAGTACGTC.

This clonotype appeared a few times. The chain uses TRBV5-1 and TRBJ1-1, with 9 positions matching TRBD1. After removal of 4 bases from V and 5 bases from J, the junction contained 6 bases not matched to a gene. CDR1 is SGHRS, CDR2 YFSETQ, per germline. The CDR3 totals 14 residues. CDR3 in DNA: TGCGCCAGCAGCCTGGGACAGGGATTGACTGAAGCTTTCTTT. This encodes CASSLGQGLTEAFF.

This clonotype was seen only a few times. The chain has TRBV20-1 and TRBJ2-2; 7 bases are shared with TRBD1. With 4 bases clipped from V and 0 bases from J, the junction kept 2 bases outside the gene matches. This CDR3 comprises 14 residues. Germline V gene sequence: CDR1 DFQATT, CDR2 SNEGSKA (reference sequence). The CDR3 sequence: CSAMGQSNTGELFF. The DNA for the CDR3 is TGCAGTGCTATGGGACAGTCGAACACCGGGGAGCTGTTTTTT.

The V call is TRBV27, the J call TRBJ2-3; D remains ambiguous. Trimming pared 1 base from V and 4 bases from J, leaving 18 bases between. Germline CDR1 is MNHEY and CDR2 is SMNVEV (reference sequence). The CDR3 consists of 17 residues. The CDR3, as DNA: TGTGCCAGCAGTTTATATTCCCCCCTCCGACGGGCAGATACGCAGTATTTT. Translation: CASSLYSPLRRADTQYF.

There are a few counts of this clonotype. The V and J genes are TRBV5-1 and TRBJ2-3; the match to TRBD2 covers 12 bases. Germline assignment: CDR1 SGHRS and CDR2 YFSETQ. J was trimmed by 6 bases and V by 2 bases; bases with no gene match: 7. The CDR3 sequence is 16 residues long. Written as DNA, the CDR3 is TGCGCCAGCAGCTTACCTAGCGGGGGGGCGTACGATACGCAGTATTTT. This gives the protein CASSLPSGGAYDTQYF. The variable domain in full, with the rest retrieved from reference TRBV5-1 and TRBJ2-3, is KAGVTQTPRYLIKTRGQQVTLSCSPISGHRSVSWYQQTPGQGLQFLFEYFSETQRNKGNFPGRFSGRQFSNSRSEMNVSTLELGDSALYLCASSLPSGGAYDTQYFGPGTRLTVL.

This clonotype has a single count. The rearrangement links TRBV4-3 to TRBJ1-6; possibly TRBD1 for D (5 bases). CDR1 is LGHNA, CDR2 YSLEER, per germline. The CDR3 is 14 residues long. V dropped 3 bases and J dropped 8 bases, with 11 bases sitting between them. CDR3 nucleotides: TGCGCCAGCAGCCAGGGGGATTCGGATTCACCCCTCCACTTT. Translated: CASSQGDSDSPLHF.

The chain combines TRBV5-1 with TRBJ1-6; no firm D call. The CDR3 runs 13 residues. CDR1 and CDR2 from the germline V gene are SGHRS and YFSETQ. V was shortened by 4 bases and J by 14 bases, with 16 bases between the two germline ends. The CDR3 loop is CASSDTARNSLHF. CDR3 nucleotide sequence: TGCGCCAGCAGCGATACAGCCCGGAATTCCCTCCACTTT.

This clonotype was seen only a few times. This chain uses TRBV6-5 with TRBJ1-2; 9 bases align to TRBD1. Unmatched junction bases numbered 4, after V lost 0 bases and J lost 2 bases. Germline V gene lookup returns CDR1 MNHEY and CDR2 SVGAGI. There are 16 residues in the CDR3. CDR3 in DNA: TGTGCCAGCAGTTACTCCTCGGGACAGGGAAACTATGGCTACACCTTC. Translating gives CASSYSSGQGNYGYTF.

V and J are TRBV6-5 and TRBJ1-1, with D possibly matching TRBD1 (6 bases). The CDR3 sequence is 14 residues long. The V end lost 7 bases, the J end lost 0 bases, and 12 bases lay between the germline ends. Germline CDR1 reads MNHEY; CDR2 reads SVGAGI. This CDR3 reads CASINRVMNTEAFF. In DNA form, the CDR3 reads TGTGCCAGCATTAACAGGGTCATGAACACTGAAGCTTTCTTT.

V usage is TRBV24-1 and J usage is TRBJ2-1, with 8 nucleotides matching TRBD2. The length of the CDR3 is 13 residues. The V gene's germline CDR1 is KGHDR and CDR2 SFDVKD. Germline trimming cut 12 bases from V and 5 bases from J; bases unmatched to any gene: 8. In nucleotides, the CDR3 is TGTGCCTCGGGGGGGCAGGGGAACAATGAGCAGTTCTTC. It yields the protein CASGGQGNNEQFF.

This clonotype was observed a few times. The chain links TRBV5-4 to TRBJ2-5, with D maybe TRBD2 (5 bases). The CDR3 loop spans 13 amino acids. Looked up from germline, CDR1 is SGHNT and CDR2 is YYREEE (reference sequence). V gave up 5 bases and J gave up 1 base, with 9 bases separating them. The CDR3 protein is CASRREFQETQYF. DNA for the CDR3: TGTGCCAGCAGGAGGGAGTTCCAAGAGACCCAGTACTTC. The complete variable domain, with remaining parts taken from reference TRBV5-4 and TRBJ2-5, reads ETGVTQSPTHLIKTRGQQVTLRCSSQSGHNTVSWYQQALGQGPQFIFQYYREEENGRGNFPPRFSGLQFPNYSSELNVNALELDDSALYLCASRREFQETQYFGPGTRLLVL.

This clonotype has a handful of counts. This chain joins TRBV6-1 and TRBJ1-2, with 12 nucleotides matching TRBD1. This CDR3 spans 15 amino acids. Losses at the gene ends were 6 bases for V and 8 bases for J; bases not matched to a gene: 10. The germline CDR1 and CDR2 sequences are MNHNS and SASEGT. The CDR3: CASRKPGTGGGGYTF. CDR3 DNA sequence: TGTGCCAGCAGGAAGCCCGGGACAGGGGGCGGGGGCTACACCTTC.

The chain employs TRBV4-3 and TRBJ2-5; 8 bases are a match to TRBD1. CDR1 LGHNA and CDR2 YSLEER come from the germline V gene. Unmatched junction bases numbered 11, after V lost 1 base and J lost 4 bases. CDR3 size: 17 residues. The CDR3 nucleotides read TGCGCCAGCAGCCAAGGCGTGGGACAGGACGTCGGAGAGACCCAGTACTTC. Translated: CASSQGVGQDVGETQYF.

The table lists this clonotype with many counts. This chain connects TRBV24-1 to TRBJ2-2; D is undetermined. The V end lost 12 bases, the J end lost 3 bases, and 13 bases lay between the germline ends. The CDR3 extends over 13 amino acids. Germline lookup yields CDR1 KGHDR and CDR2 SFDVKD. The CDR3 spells CAVRETYTGELFF. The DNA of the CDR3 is TGTGCCGTAAGAGAAACTTACACCGGGGAGCTGTTTTTT.

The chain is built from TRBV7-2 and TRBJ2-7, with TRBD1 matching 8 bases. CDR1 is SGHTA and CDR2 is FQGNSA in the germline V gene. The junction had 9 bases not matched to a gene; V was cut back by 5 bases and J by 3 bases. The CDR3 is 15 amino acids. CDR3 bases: TGTGCCAGCAGCCGTCACGGGACAGGCCGCTACGAGCAGTACGTC. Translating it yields CASSRHGTGRYEQYV.

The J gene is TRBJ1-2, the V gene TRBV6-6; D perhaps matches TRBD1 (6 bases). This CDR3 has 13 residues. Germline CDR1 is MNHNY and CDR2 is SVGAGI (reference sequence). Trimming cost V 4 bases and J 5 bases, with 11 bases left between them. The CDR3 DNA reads TGTGCCAGCAGTTCTCAGGGGACGTATGGCTACACCTTC. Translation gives CASSSQGTYGYTF.

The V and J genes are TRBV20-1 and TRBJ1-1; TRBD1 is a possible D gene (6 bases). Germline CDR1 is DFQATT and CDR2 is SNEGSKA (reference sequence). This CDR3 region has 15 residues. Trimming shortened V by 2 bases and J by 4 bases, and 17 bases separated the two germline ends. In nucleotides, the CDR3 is TGCAGTGCTAGATCTCACAGGGAAGGGGGCACTGAAGCTTTCTTT. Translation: CSARSHREGGTEAFF.

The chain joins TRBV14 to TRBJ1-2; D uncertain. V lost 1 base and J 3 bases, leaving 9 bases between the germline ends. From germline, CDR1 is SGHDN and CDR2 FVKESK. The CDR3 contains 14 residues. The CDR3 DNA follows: TGTGCCAGCAGCCAAGTGTCAGGAGACTATGGCTACACCTTC. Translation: CASSQVSGDYGYTF.

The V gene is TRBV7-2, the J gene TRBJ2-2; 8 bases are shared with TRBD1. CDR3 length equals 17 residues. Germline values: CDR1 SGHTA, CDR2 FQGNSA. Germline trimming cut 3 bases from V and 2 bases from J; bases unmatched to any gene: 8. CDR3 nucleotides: TGTGCCAGCAGCTTCCCCCCGACAGGGGTCAACACCGGGGAGCTGTTTTTT. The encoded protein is CASSFPPTGVNTGELFF.